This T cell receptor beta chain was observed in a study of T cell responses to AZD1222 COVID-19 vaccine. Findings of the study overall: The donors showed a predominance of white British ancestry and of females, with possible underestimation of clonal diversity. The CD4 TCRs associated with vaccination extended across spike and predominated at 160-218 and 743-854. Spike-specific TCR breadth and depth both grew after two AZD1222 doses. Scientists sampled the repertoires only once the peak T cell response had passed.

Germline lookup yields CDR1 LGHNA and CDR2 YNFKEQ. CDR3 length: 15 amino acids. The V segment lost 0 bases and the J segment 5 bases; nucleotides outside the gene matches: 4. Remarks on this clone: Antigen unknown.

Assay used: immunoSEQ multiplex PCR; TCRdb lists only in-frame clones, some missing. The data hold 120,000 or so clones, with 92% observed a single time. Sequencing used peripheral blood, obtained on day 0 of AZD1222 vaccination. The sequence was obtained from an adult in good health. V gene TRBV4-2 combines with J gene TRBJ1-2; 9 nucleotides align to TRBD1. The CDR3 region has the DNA TGTGCCAGCAGCCAAGAAGGGACAGGGACTTATGGCTACACCTTC. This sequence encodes CASSQEGTGTYGYTF.